Presented here are 4 T cell receptor beta chains from one specimen sequenced in a study of blood T cell repertoires in COVID-19. The repertoire was sequenced with immunoSEQ multiplex PCR; TCRdb's copy has only in-frame clones and lacks some. The sample contains 240,000 or so clones, around four fifths of which appear only once. Sequencing was carried out using peripheral blood. These receptors all stem from a woman aged 55 to 70 with active or convalescent COVID-19.

The sample holds a few counts of this clone. The chain joins TRBV30 to TRBJ1-1; possible D gene TRBD1, 5 bases. Germline V gene sequence: CDR1 GTSNPN, CDR2 SVGIG (reference sequence). The CDR3 has 17 residues. V lost 0 bases, J lost 0 bases, and 17 bases lay in between. CDR3 DNA sequence: TGTGCCTGGAGTGTAAGGGGTTTCAGAGGTATGAACACTGAAGCTTTCTTT. This sequence encodes CAWSVRGFRGMNTEAFF.

This sequence joins TRBV5-5 and TRBJ2-5, with TRBD1 matching 8 bases. CDR1 and CDR2 from the germline V gene are SGHKS and YYEKEE (reference sequence). The V gene end was trimmed by 4 bases and the J gene end by 5 bases; junction bases not matched to a gene: 13. The CDR3 has 16 amino acids. CDR3 coding DNA: TGTGCCAGCAGCCCCCGGGACAGGATGATCAAGGAGACCCAGTACTTC. Amino acid sequence: CASSPRDRMIKETQYF.

The chain employs TRBV3-1 (or the pseudogene TRBV3-2) and TRBJ1-2; 7 bases are a match to TRBD1. CDR3 length equals 11 residues. Germline CDR1 and CDR2: LGHDT and YNNKEL (reference sequence). V was pared by 3 bases and J by 8 bases, with 0 bases of the junction left unmatched. CDR3 sequence: CASSQTGGYTF. The CDR3 region has the DNA TGTGCCAGCAGCCAGACAGGGGGCTACACCTTC.

This clone was found a few times. The V and J genes are TRBV7-2 and TRBJ2-7; D call uncertain. V lost 5 bases and J 6 bases, leaving 11 bases between the germline ends. The germline V gene encodes CDR1 SGHTA and CDR2 FQGNSA. The CDR3 consists of 12 residues. DNA for the CDR3: TGTGCCAGCAGCCTGTACGAGCCCGAGCAGTACTTC. Residues: CASSLYEPEQYF.